This T cell receptor (beta chain) was sequenced for a study of OX40 agonist ivuxolimab in advanced cancers. About the research overall: As their treatment, patients were administered ivuxolimab, an agonistic anti-OX40 (CD134) antibody.

Comment on this clone: The antigen remains unidentified.

Study outcomes and limitations: Researchers did not determine the expanded peripheral T cells' antigen specificity.

The V and J ends lost 8 bases and 5 bases respectively, with 15 bases between them. The CDR3 is 13 amino acids. Looked up from germline, CDR1 is MGHRA and CDR2 is YSYEKL. Only in-frame clones appear in the TCRdb table, and some are missing; sequencing was by immunoSEQ multiplex PCR. Of tens of thousands of clones in the sample, 80% are singletons; the top ten hold under 11%. This chain joins TRBV4-1 and TRBJ2-5; D tentatively reads TRBD1 or TRBD2 (6 bases each). Sequenced here: CD4+ or CD8+ T cells sorted from blood, sampled in a trial of the OX40 agonist ivuxolimab. The TCR originated in an adult with an advanced solid tumor such as melanoma, head and neck, liver or kidney cancer. CDR3 nucleotide sequence: TGCGCCAGCGGTCTAATAGGGGGGGAGACCCAGTACTTC. It is translated as CASGLIGGETQYF.